These T cell receptor beta chains were read from a single sample in a study of blood T cell repertoires in COVID-19. Profiled with immunoSEQ multiplex PCR; TCRdb holds only in-frame clones, not every one. The repertoire includes about 170,000 clones, 89% of them detected once, and 0.77% sits in the top ten. The material sequenced was PBMCs or T cells enriched from blood (not recorded which). The receptors stem from a woman in her late teens or twenties who had recovered from COVID-19. Both conserved end residues are part of each CDR3. D genes are given only for firm matches. Part of the rows lack a size; the others show once, few, many or a class for expanded clones.

J,size,D,V,DNA,CDR3
TRBJ2-1,.,TRBD2,TRBV5-4,TGTGCCAGCAGCTTGGGACTAGCGGGAGAGTACAATGAGCAGTTCTTC,CASSLGLAGEYNEQFF
TRBJ1-5,.,TRBD1,TRBV7-2,TGTGCCAGCAGCCTGACAGGGGAGAGCAATCAGCCCCAGCATTTT,CASSLTGESNQPQHF
TRBJ1-2,.,.,TRBV19,.,CASSIAVPPGQWIYGYTF
TRBJ1-4,.,TRBD1,TRBV29-1,TGCAGCGTTGTTCAGGACAGGACTAATGAAAAACTGTTTTTT,CSVVQDRTNEKLFF
TRBJ1-5,.,TRBD1,TRBV10-3,TGTGCCATCAGTGATCGGACAGGGAATGATCAGCCCCAGCATTTT,CAISDRTGNDQPQHF
TRBJ2-1,.,.,TRBV21-1,TGTGCCAGCAGCGTCCAAGTTCTAGCGGGAGTCTGTGATGAGCAGTTCTTC,CASSVQVLAGVCDEQFF
TRBJ1-1,.,.,TRBV9,TGTGCCAGCAGCGTAGACGATAACAATTGGGCTTTCTTT,CASSVDDNNWAFF
TRBJ2-1,.,TRBD2,TRBV4-1,TGCGCCAGCAGCCGAATAGCGGGAGGGCCGGGGGATGAGCAGTTCTTC,CASSRIAGGPGDEQFF
TRBJ2-1,.,TRBD2,TRBV11-2,TGTGCCAGCAGCTTAGCGGGAGGGCATAGGGAGCAGTTCTTC,CASSLAGGHREQFF
TRBJ2-3,.,.,TRBV27,TGTGCCAGCAGTTTAGTCGGCCTCGGGAGTGGAGCCACAGATACGCAGTATTTT,CASSLVGLGSGATDTQYF
TRBJ2-7,once,.,TRBV3-1/TRBV3-2,TGTGCCAGCAGCCAAGTGAACCGGGTCCTCTCCTACGAGCAGTACTTC,CASSQVNRVLSYEQYF
TRBJ2-1,.,TRBD2,TRBV11-2,TGTGCCAGCAGCACAGATTGGACTAGCGGGAGGAATGAGCAGTTCTTC,CASSTDWTSGRNEQFF
TRBJ2-1,once,TRBD2,TRBV29-1,TGCAGCGTTGAACAGAGGCGCGGGGGGGAGCAGTTCTTC,CSVEQRRGGEQFF
TRBJ2-7,.,.,TRBV28,TGTGCCAGCAGACAGATGCACGAGCAGTACTTC,CASRQMHEQYF
TRBJ1-1,.,TRBD1,TRBV11-2,TGTGCCAGCACCAGCGACAGGGGGTACACTGAAGCTTTCTTT,CASTSDRGYTEAFF
TRBJ1-4,.,.,TRBV11-1,TGTGCCAGCAGCTCCCTCCGGGGGAAGACTAATGAAAAACTGTTTTTT,CASSSLRGKTNEKLFF
TRBJ1-3,.,.,TRBV13,TGTGCCAGCAGCCCTTACGGAGGCAGTGGAAACACCATATATTTT,CASSPYGGSGNTIYF
TRBJ1-5,.,TRBD1,TRBV5-5,TGTGCCAGCAGCAGGACAGGGGGCGTCGGTCAGCCCCAGCATTTT,CASSRTGGVGQPQHF
TRBJ1-2,.,TRBD1,TRBV6-2/TRBV6-3,TGTGCCAGCAGTCCACCGACGGGCAGGGGGCGAGGGATCTATGGCTACACCTTC,CASSPPTGRGRGIYGYTF
TRBJ1-6,.,.,TRBV6-5,TGTGCCAGCAGAAGAGGGAAAAATTCACCCCTCCACTTT,CASRRGKNSPLHF
TRBJ2-5,.,TRBD2,TRBV4-1,TGCGCCAGCAGCCGACTAGCGGGAGCACAAGAGACCCAGTACTTC,CASSRLAGAQETQYF
TRBJ2-2,.,TRBD1,TRBV19,TGTGCCGCTAGACACAGGGGCATCGGGGACACCGGGGAGCTGTTTTTT,CAARHRGIGDTGELFF
TRBJ2-3,.,TRBD2,TRBV27,TGTGCCAGCAGGGCCTTAGGGTGGGAGGGAGCAGATACGCAGTATTTT,CASRALGWEGADTQYF
TRBJ2-7,.,.,TRBV28,TGTGCCAGCAGTTTACAGACACTCTACGAGCAGTACTTC,CASSLQTLYEQYF
TRBJ2-1,few,TRBD2,TRBV10-3,TGTGCCATCAAGGCTAGCGGGAGCCTCTACAATGAGCAGTTCTTC,CAIKASGSLYNEQFF
TRBJ2-1,once,.,TRBV5-1,TGCGCCAGCAGCCCCCCGAGCTCCTACAATGAGCAGTTCTTC,CASSPPSSYNEQFF
TRBJ2-5,.,.,TRBV2,TGTGCCAGCTCTATCGACACGTCCGAGACCCAGTACTTC,CASSIDTSETQYF
TRBJ2-5,.,TRBD2,TRBV5-1,TGCGCCAGCAGCTTGGCTAGCGGGCAAGAGACCCAGTACTTC,CASSLASGQETQYF
TRBJ2-7,.,.,TRBV2,TGTGCCAGCAGGGGGGCAGGGAACTCCTACGAGCAGTACTTC,CASRGAGNSYEQYF
TRBJ2-1,.,TRBD1,TRBV9,TGTGCCAGCAGCGTAGTGCCGACAGGGGCCTCCTACAATGAGCAGTTCTTC,CASSVVPTGASYNEQFF
TRBJ1-3,.,TRBD1,TRBV29-1,TGCAGCGTTGAATCTCAGGGGGCGCCTGGAAACACCATATATTTT,CSVESQGAPGNTIYF
TRBJ2-2,few,TRBD1,TRBV9,TGTGCCAGCAGCCCCTCACAGGGGCCCGGGGAGCTGTTTTTT,CASSPSQGPGELFF
TRBJ2-7,.,.,TRBV2,TGTGCCAGCAGGTCGGGGAGCTCCTACGAGCAGTACTTC,CASRSGSSYEQYF
TRBJ2-7,.,TRBD1,TRBV11-1,TGTGCCAGCAGCAGCCCCGGGACAGCCTCCTACGAGCAGTACTTC,CASSSPGTASYEQYF
TRBJ1-1,.,TRBD1,TRBV9,TGTGCCAGCAGCGAGGGGACAGGGCAGAACACTGAAGCTTTCTTT,CASSEGTGQNTEAFF
TRBJ2-2,.,.,TRBV7-9,TGTGCCAATTTAGCGCGCGCCGGGGAGCTGTTTTTT,CANLARAGELFF
TRBJ1-3,.,.,TRBV23-1,TGCGCCAGCAGACGACCGCCCGCAGGGCATTACTCTGGAAACACCATATATTTT,CASRRPPAGHYSGNTIYF
TRBJ2-3,once,TRBD2,TRBV27,TGTGCCAGCAGTTTCCTAGCGGGAGCGGATACGCAGTATTTT,CASSFLAGADTQYF
TRBJ2-5,.,.,TRBV4-3,TGCGCCAGCAGCCAAGACCTTCAAGAGACCCAGTACTTC,CASSQDLQETQYF
TRBJ2-7,.,.,TRBV27,TGTGCCAGCAGTTTCCCAGGGTCCTACGAGCAGTACTTC,CASSFPGSYEQYF
TRBJ1-5,few,.,TRBV19,TGTGCCAGTAGTATCAGGGCCAGGGAGCCCCAGCATTTT,CASSIRAREPQHF
TRBJ1-1,once,TRBD1,TRBV18,TGTGCCAGCTCACCCGCCAGGGGGCGCGACACTGAAGCTTTCTTT,CASSPARGRDTEAFF
TRBJ1-1,.,.,TRBV5-6,TGTGCCAGCAACTCCCGTTACGACACCCGGAACACTGAAGCTTTCTTT,CASNSRYDTRNTEAFF
TRBJ2-5,.,TRBD2,TRBV2,TGTGCCAGCAGTGAATTTGGTAGCGGGAGGGCGGAGACCCAGTACTTC,CASSEFGSGRAETQYF
TRBJ2-4,few,.,TRBV27,TGTGCCAGCAGTTTTAGTATGTCCGCCAAAAACATTCAGTACTTC,CASSFSMSAKNIQYF
TRBJ2-7,.,.,TRBV3-1/TRBV3-2,TGTGCCAGCAGCCACACCTCACAGGGCGAGAGGGAGTACTTC,CASSHTSQGEREYF